This note documents a single TCR beta chain sequence. This clonotype was picked up many times. Its antigen remains undetermined. Per-base quality was not reported, and no clone a single base away is much larger than it. The sequencing machine was an Illumina NovaSeq 6000. TCRalpha and TCRbeta cDNA libraries were built by 5'RACE with constant-segment primers, adding sample barcodes and unique molecular identifiers. Trizol reagent was used to extract RNA from every sample. Libraries were amplified in two PCR steps, with a second sample barcode and Illumina TruSeq adapters added in the second step. The libraries were sequenced on an Illumina NovaSeq using 2 x 150 bp paired-end reads. In the authors' own workflow: Demultiplexing of reads and collapsing into UMI-guided consensus sequences were performed with migec v1.2.7. Using mixcr v2.1.11, the UMI consensuses were aligned to TRA and TRB V and J templates and assembled into clonotypes. Expanded or contracted clonotypes were those called significant by both edgeR and NoisET, with noise models trained on biological replicates. For edgeR calls, the thresholds were a false discovery rate-adjusted p below 0.01 and a log2 fold-change of 1. As an exploratory analysis of dynamics, max-normalized trajectories of the 1000 most abundant clonotypes were examined by PCA with hierarchical clustering. The CD4 or CD8 phenotype of responding clones was assigned using the separately sequenced CD4+ and CD8+ repertoires. In TCRdb, the public reads were trimmed at Q25 with fastp and aligned with MiXCR, with productive beta chains retained. Every distinct CDR3 protein forms one entry, paired with its most common genes and DNA. TCRdb's processing, not the authors', yielded these V and J calls. The sample profile shows nearly 250,000 distinct CDR3 sequences; less than 20% of them were found once. The ten largest account for more than 2% of the sample.

Per the germline V gene, MNHEY is the CDR1 and SVGAGI is the CDR2. The germline V end is reduced by 5 bases and the J end by 0 bases; junction bases left unmatched: 7. The CDR3 covers 16 residues, taking in both the cysteine and the phenylalanine. Only the CDR3 region is kept as DNA, spanning 48 bases read in frame from base 1. PBMCs were isolated by Ficoll-Paque density gradient centrifugation. The data belong to a study of T-cell memory formation after mild COVID-19 (dated by TCRdb to the early 2020s). Regarding the study in general: TCR sequence clusters from the two donors were found to be largely donor specific. In two donors, T-cell clones that expanded and contracted after mild COVID-19 were tracked by sequencing TCRalpha and TCRbeta repertoires over time. Two young, previously healthy adult volunteers made up the cohort, one male and one female.

Findings and caveats that apply to the study as a whole: Contracting CD4+ clones were found mainly in CM and EM memory subsets, while CD8+ clones were enriched in EMRA. Whether the second-wave clones peaking on day 37 were SARS-CoV-2 specific was not confirmed. The study covered only a couple of mild cases, and larger cohorts including severe cases with pre-infection samples were considered necessary. Some responding clones were detected in pre-infection memory, which suggested that pre-existing cross-reactive memory T cells had joined the SARS-CoV-2 response. From day 15 to 85, contracting clones showed balanced CD4/CD8 phenotypes, whereas a second wave of clones that expanded from day 15 to 37 leaned towards CD4+.

Recombination joined TRBV6-5 with TRBJ2-1, with 7 bases in between that match TRBD2. Material: PBMCs or a T cell subset sorted from them (not recorded which). The sequence came from an adult woman who had mild COVID-19 (a few samples of this study predate the infection). The sample titles of this study are shuffled in the database, so cell type and time point are left out; the donor was told from shared clones. The CDR3 in this case is CASSRGPGGSYNEQFF. The DNA reads TGTGCCAGCAGTCGTGGACCGGGAGGCTCCTACAATGAGCAGTTCTTC.